These T cell receptor beta chains were read from a single sample in a study of beta chain features in type 1 diabetes. The repertoire was sequenced with immunoSEQ multiplex PCR; TCRdb's copy has only in-frame clones and lacks some. Of roughly 150,000 clones in the sample, roughly 9% were seen once. The sample comprised central memory CD4+ T cells from blood. The source is a woman younger than 30 in good health. Each CDR3 is given with its conserved first and last residue. A D gene is named only where the DNA matches it firmly. Size is omitted from some rows. Given values are once, few, many or a class for expanded clones.

d_gene,j_gene,abundance,v_gene,CDR3nt,CDR3aa
TRBD1,TRBJ2-1,few,TRBV19,TGTGCCAGTAGTGCCGGGACAGGTGGCAGGGATGAGCAGTTCTTC,CASSAGTGGRDEQFF
NA,TRBJ2-7,few,TRBV19,TGTGCCAGTAGCACCGGGACTTACTACGAGCAGTACTTC,CASSTGTYYEQYF
TRBD2,TRBJ2-3,few,TRBV7-2,TGTGCCAGCAGCCATGAAGCGGGAGGGGTAGATACGCAGTATTTT,CASSHEAGGVDTQYF
TRBD2,TRBJ2-1,NA,TRBV18,TGTGCCAGCTCACCACTCGGTACGGGGGGGAATTACAATGAGCAGTTCTTC,CASSPLGTGGNYNEQFF
TRBD2,TRBJ2-5,NA,TRBV30,TGTGCCTGGAGCCGGGGGGGGATCCAAGAGACCCAGTACTTC,CAWSRGGIQETQYF
TRBD1,TRBJ1-1,NA,TRBV4-1,TGCGCCAGCAGCCAAGGGAGTGGGACAGTGCTGAACACTGAAGCTTTCTTT,CASSQGSGTVLNTEAFF
NA,TRBJ1-5,few,TRBV15,TGTGCCACCAGAGGAGCACTTGGCAACAATCAGCCCCAGCATTTT,CATRGALGNNQPQHF
TRBD2,TRBJ2-3,few,TRBV27,TGTGCCAGCAGTCGACTTGGACTAGAATCAGATACGCAGTATTTT,CASSRLGLESDTQYF
TRBD2,TRBJ2-7,few,TRBV18,TGTGCCAGCTCGCCAGGACTAGCGGGGCTGGAGCAGTACTTC,CASSPGLAGLEQYF
NA,TRBJ1-1,NA,TRBV7-2,TGTGCCAGCAGCGTCCAGGGTCTGACTGAAGCTTTCTTT,CASSVQGLTEAFF
NA,TRBJ2-7,NA,TRBV5-1,TGCGCCAGCAGCTTAACACAGGTAACCTACGAGCAGTACTTC,CASSLTQVTYEQYF
TRBD2,TRBJ2-1,few,TRBV30,TGTGCCTGGACTCGGGGGGATGAGCAGTTCTTC,CAWTRGDEQFF
TRBD2,TRBJ2-5,NA,TRBV29-1,TGCAGCGTTGGGACCGGGGGGCAAGAGACCCAGTACTTC,CSVGTGGQETQYF
NA,TRBJ2-1,NA,TRBV11-2,TGTGCCAGCAGCTTAGCCGGGACTTTCTACAATGAGCAGTTCTTC,CASSLAGTFYNEQFF
TRBD2,TRBJ2-3,few,TRBV30,TGTGCCTGGAGTGTATCGACTAGCGGGAGCCACCAGTATTTT,CAWSVSTSGSHQYF
NA,TRBJ1-1,few,TRBV6-5,TGTGCCAGCAGTTTTACTGAACCGAACACTGAAGCTTTCTTT,CASSFTEPNTEAFF
NA,TRBJ1-2,NA,TRBV5-4,TGTGCCAGCAGCTTGGATAGATATGGCTACACCTTC,CASSLDRYGYTF
TRBD1,TRBJ2-7,few,TRBV15,TGTGCCACCAGCACCGGAGTCACAGGGGGCCGATACGAGCAGTACTTC,CATSTGVTGGRYEQYF
NA,TRBJ1-2,few,TRBV30,TGTGCCTGGAGTGTTGGAGGTCTCTATGGCTACACCTTC,CAWSVGGLYGYTF
TRBD2,TRBJ2-5,NA,TRBV2,TGTGCCAGCAGTCCGACTAGCGGGAGGGGAGAGACCCAGTACTTC,CASSPTSGRGETQYF
TRBD1,TRBJ2-5,few,TRBV2,TGTGCCAGCAGTGAAATTACAGGGGGCCGAGAGACCCAGTACTTC,CASSEITGGRETQYF
TRBD2,TRBJ2-7,few,TRBV2,TGTGCCAGTACCCTCGCCGGGGGGGCAGGCGAGCAGTACTTC,CASTLAGGAGEQYF
NA,TRBJ2-7,few,TRBV18,TGTGCCAGCTCACCAGCAGGGGACCACGAGCAGTACTTC,CASSPAGDHEQYF
TRBD2,TRBJ2-5,NA,TRBV9,TGTGCCAGCAGCCCGCGGGGGGGGCAAGAGACCCAGTACTTC,CASSPRGGQETQYF
TRBD1,TRBJ2-7,NA,TRBV7-9,TGTGCCAGCAGCCTCGGGACAGGTCTATCCTACGAGCAGTACTTC,CASSLGTGLSYEQYF
NA,TRBJ1-1,many,TRBV5-1,TGCGCCAGCAGCTTGGCTCCCGGGACTGAAGCTTTCTTT,CASSLAPGTEAFF
NA,TRBJ2-2,few,TRBV7-9,TGTGCCAGCAGCTTGACCAGGGGAACCGGGGAGCTGTTTTTT,CASSLTRGTGELFF
NA,TRBJ1-1,NA,TRBV27,TGTGCCAGCAGTTTATCGGCCATGAACACTGAAGCTTTCTTT,CASSLSAMNTEAFF
NA,TRBJ2-1,few,TRBV4-3,TGCGCCAGCAGCCAAGAGGGAGGTGAGCAGTTCTTC,CASSQEGGEQFF
NA,TRBJ1-2,NA,TRBV11-2,TGTGCCAGCAGCCACCACAGGGAGGGCTACACCTTC,CASSHHREGYTF
TRBD1,TRBJ1-2,NA,TRBV18,TGTGCCAGCTCACCATTTAGGGGACAGGGCGACTATGGCTACACCTTC,CASSPFRGQGDYGYTF
NA,TRBJ2-3,few,TRBV19,TGTGCCAGTAGTATTCGGGGGACCACAGATACGCAGTATTTT,CASSIRGTTDTQYF
NA,TRBJ1-1,few,TRBV5-1,TGCGCCAGCAGCTCCGACCCAACAGACACTGAAGCTTTCTTT,CASSSDPTDTEAFF
TRBD1,TRBJ1-4,NA,TRBV12-5,TGTGCTAGTGGTCCCGGGACAGCCGGCGGTGAAAAACTGTTTTTT,CASGPGTAGGEKLFF
NA,TRBJ1-2,few,TRBV5-8,TGTGCCAGCAGCTCCCCATTCTATGGCTACACCTTC,CASSSPFYGYTF
TRBD1,TRBJ1-3,NA,TRBV7-3,TGTGCCAGCAGCATAGCCCGGGACAGGGGGCGCCGAAACTCTGGAAACACCATATATTTT,CASSIARDRGRRNSGNTIYF
TRBD1,TRBJ1-2,few,TRBV2,TGTGCCAGCCTCCGGGACAGTAACTATGGCTACACCTTC,CASLRDSNYGYTF
TRBD1,TRBJ2-5,once,TRBV2,TGTGCCGGACAGGGGTCCCAAGAGACCCAGTACTTC,CAGQGSQETQYF
TRBD1,TRBJ1-2,NA,TRBV10-2,TGCGCCAGCAGTCCGGGACAGGGAGTAGGTGGCTACACCTTC,CASSPGQGVGGYTF
NA,TRBJ1-6,NA,TRBV6-6,TGTGCCAGCGGGAGCTCCTATAATTCACCCCTCCACTTT,CASGSSYNSPLHF
TRBD2,TRBJ2-5,few,TRBV10-3,TGTGCCATCAGTGACCTGGGGGGGGAAGTCCAAGAGACCCAGTACTTC,CAISDLGGEVQETQYF
NA,TRBJ2-7,NA,TRBV28,TGTGCCAGCAGCCTCAGCGACTACGAGCAGTACTTC,CASSLSDYEQYF